The 4 T cell receptor beta chains below come from one sample, sequenced in a study of metastatic and nonmetastatic thyroid tumors. No treatment had been given to any patient before thyroid surgery. TCRdb re-clonotyped the PCR reads through MiXCR. The sample contains some 32,000 clones, roughly a fifth of which appear only once. Sample: blood. Receptors originate from a female donor with papillary thyroid cancer or a benign thyroid nodule (not recorded which). Some clones in this sample may be carry-over from other donors' samples.

This clone was counted ten times or more. The genes are TRBV7-8 and TRBJ2-1; a weak D match, TRBD1 (6 bases). Per germline, CDR1 SGHVS and CDR2 FQNEAQ. Trimming stripped 0 bases from V and 2 bases from J, with 11 bases between. This CDR3 contains 16 residues. CDR3 sequence reads: CASSLAVGGAYNEQFF. In nucleotides, the CDR3 is TGTGCCAGCAGCTTAGCCGTAGGGGGTGCCTACAATGAGCAGTTCTTC.

The chain combines TRBV7-6 with TRBJ2-2; 11 bases align to TRBD1. This CDR3 has 15 residues. Germline CDR1 SGHVS, CDR2 FNYEAQ. V gave up 7 bases and J gave up 4 bases; unmatched junction bases: 5. The CDR3 region is CASTTGTGGTGELFF. The DNA for the CDR3 is TGTGCCAGCACCACCGGGACAGGGGGCACCGGGGAGCTGTTTTTT. The full variable domain, rest sourced from reference TRBV7-6 and TRBJ2-2, is GAGVSQSPRYKVTKRGQDVALRCDPISGHVSLYWYRQALGQGPEFLTYFNYEAQQDKSGLPNDRFSAERPEGSISTLTIQRTEQRDSAMYRCASTTGTGGTGELFFGEGSRLTVL.

This clone was detected ten times or more. This chain connects TRBV5-1 to TRBJ2-2; TRBD2 is a possible D gene (5 bases). Deletions cut 4 bases from V and 8 bases from J, with 15 bases between. CDR1 and CDR2 (germline): SGHRS, YFSETQ. The CDR3 has 14 residues. Written as DNA, the CDR3 is TGCGCCAGCAGCACGGAGGTCGGGAAGGGGGAGCTGTTTTTT. As protein: CASSTEVGKGELFF. Based on the CDR3 plus reference TRBV5-1 and TRBJ2-2, the full variable domain is KAGVTQTPRYLIKTRGQQVTLSCSPISGHRSVSWYQQTPGQGLQFLFEYFSETQRNKGNFPGRFSGRQFSNSRSEMNVSTLELGDSALYLCASSTEVGKGELFFGEGSRLTVL.

The chain employs TRBV6-2 or TRBV6-3 and TRBJ1-3, with TRBD1 matching over 7 bases. The CDR3 runs 13 residues. Germline trimming cut 5 bases from V and 6 bases from J; bases unmatched to any gene: 4. From germline, CDR1 is MNHEY and CDR2 SVGEGT. This CDR3 is CASSHTGANTIYF. In DNA, the CDR3 is TGTGCCAGCAGTCATACAGGGGCAAACACCATATATTTT.